This T cell receptor (beta chain) appears in the sequencing data of a study of cytomegalovirus exposure and HLA in healthy donors (dated by TCRdb to the late 2010s). Study-level background: An earlier analysis of some 550 of the donors reported 250 to 350 Gb of sequence data and 100 million to 140 million unique TCR beta sequences from about 179 million T cells. An early release covering 500 to 750 HLA-typed donors comprised about 320 gigabases of sequencing data and tens of millions of unique TCR sequences. Of the 300 to 500 genotyped donors, 75% to 85% were placed in the genetic ancestry cluster associated with self-reported Caucasian donors. The aim of the study was to test whether cataloging public T cell receptors could identify signatures of past pathogen exposure. The T cell repertoires of around 670 subjects were profiled by immunosequencing and related to cytomegalovirus serostatus. A separate validation cohort of about 110 different subjects was used in addition to the roughly 670-subject first cohort. To predict cytomegalovirus infection status, the study combined high-throughput TCR immunosequencing, statistical association of individual TCRs with disease status, and machine learning. In a later analysis, previously published TCR beta repertoires from fewer than 750 donors were re-analyzed and high-resolution HLA genotyping was added so that TCR occurrence patterns could be studied. In the later analysis, no new phenotypic data were used to find candidate immune exposures; instead, reliance was placed on TCR beta sequences and their occurrence across donors. To decide whether each TCR beta V gene segment behaved as functional or pseudogenic, an earlier analysis of fewer than 750 of the donors relied on high-throughput TCR beta sequencing. Donor age, sex, ethnicity and CMV serostatus were compiled together with the repertoire data. Genome-wide SNP genotypes for about 55% of the roughly 670 donors were used in a later genetic analysis, which treated that subset as a discovery cohort. Every discovery cohort repertoire had been produced on one sequencing platform. HLA typing included class I and class II loci at four-digit resolution. Typing coverage varied by locus: roughly 620-630 donors for A, B, C, DRB1 and DQB1; roughly 510 for DQA1; nearly 610 for DPA1; approximately 470 for DPB1. Because of strong linkage in the cohort, four to six DR-DQ haplotypes were treated as single units for association and clustering. Among roughly 400 genotyped donors of the cohort, an average of about 240,000 unique TCR beta nucleotide sequences was sequenced per donor, of which 15% to 20% were non-productive. What the work shows at the level of the full study, not this receptor alone: A later analysis found that HLA-associated TCR beta chains were more clonally expanded and had lower generation probabilities than equally common non-associated chains. Cytomegalovirus status was reported to be diagnosed by the classifier with high specificity and sensitivity in both the original and validation cohorts. For the cohort, immune exposure information was limited to CMV serostatus. A later genetic analysis reported fewer N-insertions in productive TCRs among donors in an Asian-associated ancestry cluster than the roughly 690-donor mean. In vitro tests confirmed that a few of the cytomegalovirus-associated TCR beta chains recognize cytomegalovirus antigens. A further reported finding was that TCR beta sequences accurately predicted the HLA-A and HLA-B alleles for most subjects in the first cohort. According to a later analysis, parvovirus B19, influenza, CMV and Epstein-Barr virus appeared linked to several top co-occurrence clusters. Correlated functional status among segregating V segments might reflect linkage disequilibrium, but an unknown experimental factor could not be ruled out. Specific HLA alleles were associated with 18,000 or so TCR beta sequences at a false discovery rate of 0.05 in a later analysis. While some public TCRs were present in many individuals, most TCR sequences turned up only very rarely across donors. In a later analysis, the rate of TCR association differed among HLA loci, with DRB1 alleles having the most associated TCRs and HLA-C alleles having the fewest. Presence/absence analyses assumed roughly uniform sequencing depth across donors, an assumption that may not hold. A later genetic analysis associated a missense DCLRE1C variant with V-gene and J-gene trimming of TCR beta chains, and an independent cohort replicated the association. Because HLA typing was missing for some donors at each locus, association tests included only the typed subset. In a later analysis, most CMV-associated TCR beta chains were found to appear HLA-restricted, with HLA associations seemingly driven largely by CMV exposure. In this cohort, only TCR beta chains were sequenced, and detectable features were limited by the absence of alpha or paired-chain data. A group of highly shared sequence variants was considered likely to be a technical artifact of the sequencing pipeline. Strong co-occurrence of HLA alleles, especially DR and DQ, made assigning TCR associations to individual alleles difficult. The study listed 150 to 200 TCR beta chains as associated with cytomegalovirus. The authors suggested that the approach could potentially be extended to other disease states and immunological phenotypes. The 87-base-pair reads could not distinguish some IMGT-functional V segments, including TRBV6-2 and TRBV6-3, so those segments were excluded. In an earlier analysis of approximately 590 of the donors, most TCR beta V segments appeared in productive rearrangements about 90% or about 30% of the time, broadly matching IMGT annotations. Seventeen rarely observed V segments, including chromosome 9 orphons, were excluded from the earlier analysis of some 590 of the donors because counts were too low.

V is shortened by 5 bases, J by 4 bases, and the region joining them spans 11 bases. Counted from cysteine to phenylalanine, this CDR3 has 13 amino acids. Only the CDR3 part of the read is kept: 39 bases, read in frame from the first base. Looking up the germline V gene yields CDR1 MNHNS and CDR2 SASEGT. The cohort comprised 710 or so healthy bone marrow donors. At the time of sampling, every cohort member was nominally healthy, though immune exposures that went unrecorded were likely present. The donor tested CMV seronegative and was one of the 352 seronegative cohort members. A peripheral blood sample was provided by each donor, and peripheral blood mononuclear cells were used for TCR beta sequencing. The Qiagen DNeasy Blood Extraction Kit was used to extract genomic DNA from the blood cell samples. The sample holds a few counts of this clone. Its antigen specificity is not known. The sample holds no much larger clone one base away, and base qualities are not on file.

Library construction relied on the immunoSEQ multiplex PCR assay. A mixture of 60 forward primers for TCR Vbeta segments and 13 reverse primers for TCR Jbeta segments was used in the multiplex PCR. Amplification of the CDR3 region of rearranged TCR beta genes was performed with a multiplex PCR assay on genomic DNA. Amplified TCR beta libraries were sequenced as 87-base-pair reads on the Illumina HiSeq System. From the authors' description of their analysis: A later analysis counted about 80 million unique TCR beta chains across the 550 to 750 repertoires, and roughly 11 million of these chains were shared by at least two donors. To remove PCR and sequencing errors, raw reads were error-corrected and collapsed into unique sequences using a nearest-neighbor algorithm that merged closely related sequences. V, D and J gene segments were assigned by aligning CDR3 sequences to IMGT reference sequences. For a sequence to be retained, at least a six-nucleotide match to both a V gene segment and a J gene segment was required. A rearrangement was called productive if the CDR3 had no stop codons and remained in frame with V and J, and every other rearrangement was called non-productive. Following IMGT convention, CDR3 was defined as the stretch from the second conserved V-encoded cysteine up to the conserved J-encoded phenylalanine. The earlier analysis of a few hundred of the donors excluded any sequence lacking an unambiguous match to a single V gene segment. An earlier analysis of about 590 of the donors classified V segments as functional when productive rearrangements were above 56.7% and as segregating when the standard deviation between donors was above 5%. A statistical classification framework was built to diagnose cytomegalovirus status from the catalog of TCR beta chain sequences. In a later analysis, TCR nucleotide sequences were compared against IMGT/GENE-DB human TR gene sequences so that V and J genes could be assigned. In a later analysis, CDR3 sequences and most-parsimonious VDJ recombination scenarios were assigned using the TCRdist pipeline. In a later analysis, each TCR beta chain was defined by its CDR3 amino acid sequence together with its V-gene family, and reads lacking a unique V-gene family were excluded. As a way to deal with suspected cross-contamination and a sequencing artifact, a later analysis dropped under 600 nucleotide sequences that were highly shared and had low generation probability. In a later analysis, a clonal expansion index was calculated for each public chain from normalized within-repertoire ranks of inferred template counts. A later analysis computed generation probabilities with a VDJ recombination model fitted to out-of-frame rearrangements, and checked the results against IGoR. A later analysis scored TCR-TCR, TCR-HLA and TCR-CMV co-occurrence with hypergeometric tests, applying a repertoire-size bias correction to TCR pairs. A later analysis estimated false discovery rates by permuting HLA or CMV assignments 20 times. In a later analysis, co-occurring TCRs were grouped using DBSCAN, with TCRdist sequence similarity added in when clustering inside HLA-allele-positive subsets. Repertoires with fewer than 30,000 or more than 120,000 public chains, plus five repertoires with anomalous nucleotide sharing, were excluded from co-occurrence clustering. The source is immuneACCESS, and TCRdb retained only in-frame sequences with V and J called. Part of the clones is not carried over; for the studies checked, unresolved V genes explain less than half of this, and the remainder is unexplained. The V and J calls and clone size were taken over from that table, and D and trimming were inferred from the DNA. Within this sample are 120,000 or so clones, with around 84% of them counted one time only. About 1.8% of the sample lies in the top ten.

Specimen: PBMCs. This clonotype was sampled from a man between 18 and 29 years old in good health and CMV-seronegative. Rearrangement joined TRBV6-1 to TRBJ1-1; the D gene is unclear. The CDR3 region: CASSPRVSTEAFF. The nucleotide sequence is given as TGTGCCAGCAGTCCCCGGGTAAGCACTGAAGCTTTCTTT.